The 18 T cell receptor beta chains reported below all come from one sample, sequenced in a study of identical twins. TCRdb re-analysed the 5' RACE reads in MiXCR, keeping a single row per CDR3 protein. The profile covers fewer than 900,000 distinct CDR3 sequences, with 21% appearing a single time and 4% to 5.5% taken by the ten largest. A further study also used this sample, focusing on T cells expressing NK-cell markers.

Sequences were obtained from PBMCs. These receptors came from a woman between 18 and 29 years old in good health.

This chain connects TRBV10-3 to TRBJ2-3, with D perhaps being TRBD1 or TRBD2 (5 bases each). The length of the CDR3 is 15 residues. V was shortened by 5 bases and J by 2 bases, with 14 bases between the two germline ends. The germline gives CDR1 ENHRY, CDR2 SYGVKD. CDR3 bases: TGTGCCATCAGTACCCGGGACGGACCCACAGATACGCAGTATTTT. Translating it yields CAISTRDGPTDTQYF.

The rearrangement links TRBV7-9 to TRBJ2-7; D is unresolved. CDR1 is SEHNR, CDR2 FQNEAQ, per germline (reference sequence). The V end lost 1 base, the J end lost 5 bases, and 9 bases lay between the germline ends. The CDR3 has 13 amino acids. In DNA, the CDR3 is TGTGCCAGCAGCTTAGGCGGCCTCAACGAGCAGTACTTC. This codes for CASSLGGLNEQYF.

This clonotype was observed a handful of times. V is TRBV6-1 and J is TRBJ2-1, with TRBD2 matching 9 bases. CDR3 length: 14 residues. Trimming took 11 bases from V and 2 from J; bases not matched to a gene: 7. CDR1 and CDR2 from the germline V gene are MNHNS and SASEGT. CDR3 bases: TGTGCCTGCTCGACTAGCGGACCCTACAATGAGCAGTTCTTC. Amino acid sequence: CACSTSGPYNEQFF.

The chain uses TRBV10-3 and TRBJ2-7; D possibly matches TRBD1 or TRBD2 (6 bases each). V was clipped by 3 bases and J by 7 bases, with 25 bases between them. Germline V gene data show CDR1 as ENHRY and CDR2 as SYGVKD. The CDR3 length is 17 residues. The CDR3 sequence is CAISDPEGVLRVWEQYF. The CDR3 DNA reads TGTGCCATCAGTGACCCGGAGGGGGTCCTCCGAGTATGGGAGCAGTACTTC.

The V call is TRBV6-5, the J call TRBJ2-1; no definite D call. Germline CDR1 is MNHEY and CDR2 is SVGAGI. The CDR3 is made up of 14 amino acids. Trimming shortened V by 4 bases and J by 10 bases, and 17 bases separated the two germline ends. The CDR3 bases are TGTGCCAGCAGTTCGACGCCCCACTGGGGAGAGCAGTTCTTC. Translating it yields CASSSTPHWGEQFF.

The rearrangement links TRBV10-3 to TRBJ2-3, with 10 bases fitting TRBD2. The germline CDR1 and CDR2 sequences are ENHRY and SYGVKD. This CDR3 is 15 amino acids long. The trim removed 3 bases at V and 1 base at J, leaving 1 base unmatched. CDR3 amino acids: CAISDSGGGTDTQYF. CDR3 DNA sequence: TGTGCCATCAGTGACAGCGGGGGGGGCACAGATACGCAGTATTTT.

The chain carries TRBV12-5 and TRBJ1-5, with D uncertain. This CDR3 has 14 residues. The ends were cut back, 5 bases at V and 4 bases at J, with 12 bases in the middle. Looked up from germline, CDR1 is LGHNT and CDR2 is FRNRAP. CDR3 nucleotide sequence: TGTGCTAGTGGTCCGGATCTCCTTAATCAGCCCCAGCATTTT. It specifies CASGPDLLNQPQHF. The full variable domain, completed using reference TRBV12-5 and TRBJ1-5, is DARVTQTPRHKVTEMGQEVTMRCQPILGHNTVFWYRQTMMQGLELLAYFRNRAPLDDSGMPKDRFSAEMPDATLATLKIQPSEPRDSAVYFCASGPDLLNQPQHFGDGTRLSIL.

J is TRBJ2-7 and V is TRBV7-9, with 10 bases fitting TRBD2. Germline loops: CDR1 SEHNR, CDR2 FQNEAQ (reference sequence). The CDR3 is 15 amino acids. V was clipped by 3 bases and J by 2 bases; unmatched bases: 4. The CDR3 DNA follows: TGTGCCAGCAGCTTTGCGAGCGGGGGGGCCTACGAGCAGTACTTC. Residues: CASSFASGGAYEQYF.

This clonotype has a count of ten or more. The chain combines TRBV27 with TRBJ1-1; D unresolved. This CDR3 is 13 amino acids long. Germline V CDR1 and CDR2: MNHEY, SMNVEV (reference sequence). V dropped 4 bases and J dropped 4 bases, with 10 bases sitting between them. The CDR3 region has the DNA TGTGCCAGCAGTTCGCGACGGGCCACTGAAGCTTTCTTT. Its protein is CASSSRRATEAFF.

The chain joins TRBV5-1 to TRBJ2-3; D possibly corresponds to TRBD1 (6 bases). V was cut by 0 bases and J by 4 bases, with 15 bases left in between. Germline-derived CDR1 and CDR2 are SGHRS and YFSETQ. This CDR3 contains 16 residues. The CDR3 DNA follows: TGCGCCAGCAGCTTGGGGACAGTCCTTTTAGCAGATACGCAGTATTTT. It translates to CASSLGTVLLADTQYF.

This clonotype was counted between two and nine times. The rearrangement joins TRBV20-1 to TRBJ1-1; D may be TRBD1 (5 bases). The ends were cut back, 6 bases at V and 6 bases at J, with 17 bases in the middle. The germline CDR1 and CDR2 sequences are DFQATT and SNEGSKA (reference sequence). The CDR3 is made up of 13 amino acids. CDR3 DNA sequence: TGCAGTGCCATAGACAGCCCTAACCCTGAAGCTTTCTTT. Amino acid sequence: CSAIDSPNPEAFF.

This clonotype came up many times. CDR3 sequence: CASSSRLRGTTDTQYF. The CDR3 DNA reads as TGTGCCAGCAGTTCCAGATTAAGGGGTACAACAGATACGCAGTATTTT. The chain joins TRBV6-5 to TRBJ2-3, with D maybe TRBD1 (5 bases). Germline-derived CDR1 and CDR2 are MNHEY and SVGAGI. The CDR3 sequence is 16 residues long. The V end lost 4 bases, the J end lost 3 bases, and 17 bases lay between the germline ends.

This chain connects TRBV7-2 to TRBJ2-3, with D uncertain. The V gene's germline CDR1 is SGHTA and CDR2 FQGNSA. The V end was cut by 2 bases, the J end by 2 bases, with 17 bases between. This CDR3 has 17 residues. The DNA for the CDR3 is TGTGCCAGCAGCTTATCAGGAAGGGCGTCTAACACAGATACGCAGTATTTT. Protein: CASSLSGRASNTDTQYF. Full variable domain (missing parts from reference TRBV7-2 and TRBJ2-3): GAGVSQSPSNKVTEKGKDVELRCDPISGHTALYWYRQSLGQGLEFLIYFQGNSAPDKSGLPSDRFSAERTGGSVSTLTIQRTQQEDSAVYLCASSLSGRASNTDTQYFGPGTRLTVL.

This clonotype came up once. The chain employs TRBV12-3 or TRBV12-4 and TRBJ1-1; tentatively, D is TRBD1 (6 bases). CDR3 length: 13 amino acids. Trimming removed 6 bases from V and 2 bases from J, with 10 bases in between. DNA of the CDR3: TGTGCCAGCAGAGGGGGTAGAAACACTGAAGCTTTCTTT. Its protein is CASRGGRNTEAFF.

In DNA, the CDR3 is TGTGCCAGCAGCATGAGGGGGGCCCATGAGCAGTTCTTC. Translation: CASSMRGAHEQFF. The chain recombines TRBV6-2 or TRBV6-3 with TRBJ2-1; D assignment may be TRBD1 or TRBD2 (6 bases each). The CDR3 totals 13 residues. CDR1 and CDR2 (germline): MNHEY, SVGEGT. V lost 6 bases, J lost 8 bases, and 14 bases lay in between.

This clonotype was seen more than once but under ten times. V usage is TRBV7-8 and J usage is TRBJ2-1, with TRBD2 matching over 7 bases. The germline CDR1 and CDR2 sequences are SGHVS and FQNEAQ. The CDR3 runs 16 residues. The V gene end was trimmed by 2 bases and the J gene end by 7 bases; junction bases not matched to a gene: 11. The CDR3 region is CASSLFIAGVSNEQFF. The DNA for the CDR3 is TGTGCCAGCAGCTTATTTATTGCGGGAGTAAGTAATGAGCAGTTCTTC.

This clonotype was picked up a small number of times. CDR3 protein: CASWAVGETQYF. DNA of the CDR3: TGTGCCAGTTGGGCCGTCGGGGAGACCCAGTACTTC. This chain links TRBV27 with TRBJ2-5; D unresolved. There are 12 residues in the CDR3. Trimming pared 9 bases from V and 5 bases from J, leaving 13 bases between. The germline CDR1 and CDR2 sequences are MNHEY and SMNVEV (reference sequence).

The chain is built from TRBV20-1 and TRBJ1-2, with D uncertain. The V end was cut by 1 base, the J end by 5 bases, with 14 bases between. The CDR3 sequence is 14 residues long. The germline V gene encodes CDR1 DFQATT and CDR2 SNEGSKA (reference sequence). The DNA for the CDR3 is TGCAGTGCTAGAGTGGGAGCCTTAGGGTATGGCTACACCTTC. Translating it yields CSARVGALGYGYTF.